These 5 T cell receptor beta chains were all obtained from the same sample, sequenced in a study of vaccination effects on CD4 cells after COVID-19. Sequenced by immunoSEQ multiplex PCR; TCRdb stores in-frame clones only, minus some. This table holds tens of thousands of clones, more than 75% found once. Sequencing in the ViraFEST assay came after antigen-specific CD4+ T cells had been expanded with viral peptide pools, which were used to stimulate PBMC. Following culture for about ten days, CD4+ T cells were isolated. According to PCR results, the person was infected with SARS-CoV-2 between March and December 2020. No antigen has been identified for these receptors. The material sequenced was CD4+ T cells from PBMCs cultured with HIV peptides, taken before COVID-19 vaccination. Indicated subset: HIV-1 Nef peptide pool negative control/reference culture. The receptors come from a human donor who had a prior SARS-CoV-2 infection.

V is TRBV11-3 and J is TRBJ2-3, with TRBD2 matching over 7 bases. CDR3 size: 14 residues. After removal of 5 bases from V and 4 bases from J, the junction contained 6 bases not matched to a gene. The V gene's germline CDR1 is SGHNT and CDR2 YENEEA. The CDR3 here is CASSPTAGPDTQYF. The CDR3 DNA reads TGTGCCAGCAGCCCCACAGCGGGGCCAGATACGCAGTATTTT.

The chain recombines TRBV5-1 with TRBJ1-2, with D possibly matching TRBD1 (6 bases). CDR3 length equals 13 residues. Germline CDR1 is SGHRS and CDR2 is YFSETQ. Trimming shortened V by 3 bases and J by 2 bases, and 8 bases separated the two germline ends. Written as DNA, the CDR3 is TGCGCCAGCAGCTCACAGGGAAACTATGGCTACACCTTC. It codes for CASSSQGNYGYTF.

The rearrangement uses TRBV10-3 and TRBJ2-1; the match to TRBD2 covers 7 bases. This CDR3 has 15 amino acids. Germline CDR1 is ENHRY and CDR2 is SYGVKD. V lost 10 bases, J lost 0 bases, and 9 bases stayed unmatched. The chain's CDR3 is CATKNLAASYNEQFF. The CDR3 region has the DNA TGTGCCACCAAAAACCTAGCGGCCTCCTACAATGAGCAGTTCTTC.

The chain is built from TRBV5-6 and TRBJ1-6; D is unresolved. Germline V CDR1 and CDR2: SGHDT, YYEEEE. V lost 0 bases and J lost 0, with 7 bases in between. The CDR3 length is 16 residues. The CDR3 sequence is CASSLGPFSYNSPLHF. For the CDR3, the DNA is TGTGCCAGCAGCTTGGGACCGTTCTCCTATAATTCACCCCTCCACTTT.

About this clone itself: The junction and the germline gene differ at one end; a read error may be behind it. The chain uses TRBV5-8 and TRBJ2-5; TRBD1 aligns across 9 bases. This CDR3 comprises 14 residues. Germline CDR1 is SGHTS and CDR2 is YDEGEE. CDR3 sequence reads: CASSAGTGQATQYF. CDR3 coding DNA: TGTGCCAGCAGCGCCGGGACAGGGCAAGCGACCCAGTACTTC.